The sequence of this T cell receptor beta chain was determined in a study of cytomegalovirus exposure and HLA in healthy donors. Study-level results: Immune exposure data for these donors was limited to CMV serostatus. Listed as cytomegalovirus-associated were over 150 TCR beta chains.

Each donor was healthy, and each was a bone marrow donor. V lost 0 bases and J 5 bases, leaving 15 bases between the germline ends. Germline V gene lookup returns CDR1 SGHDT and CDR2 YYEEEE. The CDR3 sequence is 16 residues long. Amplification used 60 Vbeta primers and 13 Jbeta primers. Clones were read by immunoSEQ multiplex PCR, and TCRdb kept only the in-frame ones, dropping some. The data show just under 70,000 clones, over 75% seen once. This clone was seen more than once but under ten times. Its target is unknown. The sequence came from a human donor in good health. Specimen: PBMCs. The chain uses TRBV5-6 and TRBJ1-5; weak D call: TRBD1 (6 bases). This chain's CDR3 is CASSLAGQGWHQPQHF. CDR3 coding DNA: TGTGCCAGCAGCTTGGCGGGGCAGGGGTGGCATCAGCCCCAGCATTTT.